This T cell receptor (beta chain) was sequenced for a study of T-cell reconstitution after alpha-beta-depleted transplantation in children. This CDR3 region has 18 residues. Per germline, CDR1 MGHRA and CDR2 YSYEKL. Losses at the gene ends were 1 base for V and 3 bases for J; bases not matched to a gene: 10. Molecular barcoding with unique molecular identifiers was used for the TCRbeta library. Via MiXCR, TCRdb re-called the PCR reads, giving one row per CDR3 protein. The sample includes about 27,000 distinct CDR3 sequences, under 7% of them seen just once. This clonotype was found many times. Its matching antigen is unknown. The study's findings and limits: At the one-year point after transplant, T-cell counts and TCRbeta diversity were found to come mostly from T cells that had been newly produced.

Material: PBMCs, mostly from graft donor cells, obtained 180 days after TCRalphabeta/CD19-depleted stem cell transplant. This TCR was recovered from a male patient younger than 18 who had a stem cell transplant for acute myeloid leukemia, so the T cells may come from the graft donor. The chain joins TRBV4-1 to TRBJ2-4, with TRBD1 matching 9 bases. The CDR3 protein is CASSQAGTGFGGKNIQYF. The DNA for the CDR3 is TGCGCCAGCAGCCAAGCCGGGACAGGGTTTGGAGGCAAAAACATTCAGTACTTC.